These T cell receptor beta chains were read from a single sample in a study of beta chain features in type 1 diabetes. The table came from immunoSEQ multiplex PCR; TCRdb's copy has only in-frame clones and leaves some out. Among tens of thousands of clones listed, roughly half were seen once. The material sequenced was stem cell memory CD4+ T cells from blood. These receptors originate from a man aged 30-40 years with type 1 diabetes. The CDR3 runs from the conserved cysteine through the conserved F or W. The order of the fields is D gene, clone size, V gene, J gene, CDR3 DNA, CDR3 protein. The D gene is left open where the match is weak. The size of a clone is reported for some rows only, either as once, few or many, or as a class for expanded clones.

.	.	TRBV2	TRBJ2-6	TGTGCCAGCAGTGCAGGGGCCAACGTCCTGACTTTC	CASSAGANVLTF
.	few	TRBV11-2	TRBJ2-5	TGTGCCAGCAGCGTTAGCCATCAAGAGACCCAGTACTTC	CASSVSHQETQYF
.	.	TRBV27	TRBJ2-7	TGTGCCAGCATATCACAGGGTTTCTATGGCGAGCAGTACTTC	CASISQGFYGEQYF
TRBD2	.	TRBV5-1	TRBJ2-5	TGCGCCAGCATCCGAGGGACTAGCGGGAGTGAGACCCAGTACTTC	CASIRGTSGSETQYF
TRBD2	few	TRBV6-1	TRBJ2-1	TGTGCCAGCAGTGATAGCGGGGGGACCTACAATGAGCAGTTCTTC	CASSDSGGTYNEQFF
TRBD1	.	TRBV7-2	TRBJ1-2	TGTGCCAGCAGCTCCCGGGACAGCCTCTATGGCTACACCTTC	CASSSRDSLYGYTF
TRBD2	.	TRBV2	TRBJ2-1	TGTGCCAGCGGGGAGCGGGGGACGGCAGCCGAGGGCAATGAGCAGTTCTTC	CASGERGTAAEGNEQFF
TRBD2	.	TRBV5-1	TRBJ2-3	TGCGCCAGCAGCTTGGCCGGCGGGAGGCAGGGGGATACGCAGTATTTT	CASSLAGGRQGDTQYF
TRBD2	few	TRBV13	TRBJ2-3	TGTGCCAGCAGCCCTATGGCGGGGGGGTCGACAGATACGCAGTATTTT	CASSPMAGGSTDTQYF
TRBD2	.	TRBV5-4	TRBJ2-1	TGTGCCAGCAGCTTGGGGAGCGGGGTCTCCTACAATGAGCAGTTCTTC	CASSLGSGVSYNEQFF
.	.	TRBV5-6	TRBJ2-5	TGTGCCAGCAGCGCCCGGGGTAGCCGTCGGACCCAGTACTTC	CASSARGSRRTQYF
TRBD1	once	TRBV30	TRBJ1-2	TGTGCCTGGGGACGGACAGGGGCTGACTATGGCTACACCTTC	CAWGRTGADYGYTF
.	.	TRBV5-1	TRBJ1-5	TGCGCCAGCAGCTTGCTAGGGGGCAATCAGCCCCAGCATTTT	CASSLLGGNQPQHF
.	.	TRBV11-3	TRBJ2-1	TGTGCCAGCAGCTCCCCTGACAGGTGGATCAATGAGCAGTTCTTC	CASSSPDRWINEQFF
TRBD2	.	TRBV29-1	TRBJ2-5	TGCAGCGTAGTTAGCGGGGGAGGGACCCAGTACTTC	CSVVSGGGTQYF
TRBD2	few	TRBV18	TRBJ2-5	TGTGCCAGCTCATCCGGGACTAGGTCGTTGCGCCAAGAAGAGACCCAGTACTTC	CASSSGTRSLRQEETQYF
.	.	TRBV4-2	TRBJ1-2	TGTGCCAGCAGCCAAGAAGTTGACACCCGGGGAGGCTACACCTTC	CASSQEVDTRGGYTF
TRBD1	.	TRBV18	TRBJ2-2	TGTGCCAGCTCACCACCATCAACAGGGGAAGCCGGGGAGCTGTTTTTT	CASSPPSTGEAGELFF
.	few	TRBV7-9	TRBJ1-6	TGTGCCAGCAGCCTCCATAAACGCGGACTAAGCAAGTCTTCACCCCTCCACTTT	CASSLHKRGLSKSSPLHF
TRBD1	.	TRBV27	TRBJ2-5	TGTGCCACGAGCCCCCGGGGCAGGGGGATAGAGACCCAGTACTTC	CATSPRGRGIETQYF
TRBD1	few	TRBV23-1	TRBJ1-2	TGCGCCAGCAGTCTTCAGGGGGCGCTTAGCTATGGCTACACCTTC	CASSLQGALSYGYTF
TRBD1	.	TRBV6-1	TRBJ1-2	TGTGCCAGCAGTGGAACAGGGGGCGTAAGCTATGGCTACACCTTC	CASSGTGGVSYGYTF
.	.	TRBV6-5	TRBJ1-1	TGTGCCAGCAGTCCCGCCGGGGGGGTGAACACTGAAGCTTTCTTT	CASSPAGGVNTEAFF
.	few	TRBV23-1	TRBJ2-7	TGCGCCAGCAGTCAGCGTGAATCCCCCCCTTGCGAGCAGTACTTC	CASSQRESPPCEQYF
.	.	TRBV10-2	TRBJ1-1	TGCGCCAGACCTGGGGGGAAGTACCTGAACACTGAAGCTTTCTTT	CARPGGKYLNTEAFF
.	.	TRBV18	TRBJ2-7	TGTGCCAGCTCACCAACTGGACTCACCTACGAGCAGTACTTC	CASSPTGLTYEQYF
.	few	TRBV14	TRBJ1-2	TGTGCCAGCAGCCAAGACCGCGGAAATGGCTACACCTTC	CASSQDRGNGYTF
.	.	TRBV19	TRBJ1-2	TGTGCCAGTAGTATAGGGGCAGTGTATGGCTACACCTTC	CASSIGAVYGYTF
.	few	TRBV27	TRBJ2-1	TGTGCCAGCAGTCGCCAGGCATTATACAATGAGCAGTTCTTC	CASSRQALYNEQFF
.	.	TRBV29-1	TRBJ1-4	TGCAGCGTTGCGGTAAATGAAAAACTGTTTTTT	CSVAVNEKLFF
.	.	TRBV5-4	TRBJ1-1	TGTGCCAGCAGCTTCTCGCAGGCAACGATCACTGAAGCTTTCTTT	CASSFSQATITEAFF
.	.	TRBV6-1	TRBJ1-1	TGTGCCAGCAGTGAACTCAGGAACACTGAAGCTTTCTTT	CASSELRNTEAFF
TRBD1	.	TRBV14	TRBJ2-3	TGTGCCAGCAGCCCCACAGGGGATAGCACAGATACGCAGTATTTT	CASSPTGDSTDTQYF